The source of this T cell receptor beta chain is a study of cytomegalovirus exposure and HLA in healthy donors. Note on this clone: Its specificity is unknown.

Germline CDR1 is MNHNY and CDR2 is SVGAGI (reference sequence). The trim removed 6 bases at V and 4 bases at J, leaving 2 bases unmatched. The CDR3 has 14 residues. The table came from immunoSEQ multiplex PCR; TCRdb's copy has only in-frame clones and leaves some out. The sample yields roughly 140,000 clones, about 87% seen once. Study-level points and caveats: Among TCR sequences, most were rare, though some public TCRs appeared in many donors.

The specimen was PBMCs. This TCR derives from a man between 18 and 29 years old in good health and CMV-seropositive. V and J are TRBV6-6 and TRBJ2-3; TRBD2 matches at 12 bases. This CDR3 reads CASRLAGGADTQYF. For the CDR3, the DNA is TGTGCCAGCAGGCTAGCGGGAGGGGCAGATACGCAGTATTTT.